The entry that follows covers one T cell receptor beta chain sequence. It lacks a known antigen. Base qualities are missing; no much larger clone stands one base away. The data stem from a study of technical replicates of blood from a handful of donors (dated by TCRdb to 2017 to 2019). Library method: the immunoSEQ multiplex PCR assay. In its TCRdb copy, this immuneACCESS table keeps in-frame sequences only and misses some clones. Where compared with another copy, unresolved V genes explain less than half of these, and the others have no known cause. The sample includes about 94,000 clones, with 95% observed a single time. In total, the top ten clones hold approximately 0.22% of the sample. The CDR3 sequence holds 20 residues, the cysteine and phenylalanine included. Left in the record is the CDR3 DNA by itself, 60 bases read in frame from the first base. The germline V gene sets CDR1 to MDHEN and CDR2 to SYDVKM. Trimming takes 10 bases off V and 5 bases off J; junction bases not matched to a gene: 24.

This receptor was taken from a human donor in good health. Recombination linked TRBV28 to TRBJ2-1, with 12 bases in between that match TRBD2. Sequenced sample: T cells isolated from PBMCs. The nucleotide sequence is given as TGTGCCACTAAAAAGGGCGGACTAGCGGGAAATATTTTGATTAACAATGAGCAGTTCTTC. This translates into CATKKGGLAGNILINNEQFF.